This T cell receptor (beta chain) is drawn from a study of shared clonotypes between healthy human individuals (dated by TCRdb to the early 2020s). Notes on the research overall: The cohort comprised a couple of women and a few men aged 18 to 49 years. For each donor, CD4 naive and CD4 memory were each run on three plates, CD8 naive on two plates, and CD8 memory on one plate. To estimate repertoire size and how much clonotype sharing occurs between individuals, the study deeply sequenced the blood TCR repertoires of 4 to 6 healthy adults. To increase sequencing depth and limit assay-specific biases, TCR repertoire library preparation and sequencing were carried out by different laboratories using diverse techniques. Leukapheresis yielded between about 0.85 and 10 billion PBMCs per donor. The investigation overall reported the following: Compared with non-shared clonotypes, clonotypes shared by all four sorted-subset donors had higher generation probabilities. Because the study included a small number of donors, the genetic and exposure-history diversity represented was limited. Based on pairwise subsampling, the degree of clonotype sharing among donors was expected to be affected by sequencing depth. Sampling was limited to blood, and TCR repertoires in tissue likely differ from TCR repertoires in blood. Even with the large sequencing depth, rarefaction of the sorted-subset datasets indicated that sequencing was incomplete. Naive subsets generally had larger estimated clonotype richness than memory subsets. Across a few donors, about 4.5% of naive CD4, roughly 3.4% of naive CD8, about 2% of memory CD4, and roughly 0.41% of memory CD8 clonotypes were shared.

Trimming takes 4 bases off V and 0 bases off J; junction bases not matched to a gene: 7. Reading the germline V gene gives CDR1 SGHRS and CDR2 YFSETQ. The CDR3, from cysteine to phenylalanine, totals 15 residues. Only CDR3 DNA is held: 45 bases, read in frame from base 1. The donors were healthy, HIV-negative adults with no recently reported acute infections or vaccinations. All donors were Caucasian adults living in Nashville, Tennessee, USA. CD4+ T cells were enriched through magnetic negative selection, after which naive cells were positively selected on CD45RA and the remaining negative fraction served as the memory subset. Blood was obtained by leukapheresis, after which PBMCs were separated by Ficoll-Histopaque density gradient centrifugation and cryopreserved in liquid nitrogen vapor phase. Analytical flow cytometry was used to check the purity and quantity of every magnetically sorted T cell population. From each sorted fraction, genomic DNA was isolated and quantified by UV absorbance on a Nanodrop 2000c.

Points on this clone: This clone's antigen is unknown. No base-level quality is on record; no much larger clone is a single base apart.

TCR CDR3 regions were amplified from genomic DNA by multiplex PCR using the deep immunoSEQ assay. Genomic DNA extracted from each cell subset was distributed evenly over all wells of several immunoSEQ 96-well plates, and each plate served as one replicate. Each replicate PCR for sorted subsets received 150 to 250 ng genomic DNA, equal to 30,000 or so T cell genomes. The purified libraries were quantified using a Qubit 3.0 fluorometer, sized with a Bioanalyzer 2100, and then quantified again using the KAPA Library Quantification kit. Every immunoSEQ 96-well plate was sequenced on a separate single-read 150-cycle Illumina NextSeq 550 flow cell. The study's processing was this. The immunoSEQ output contained only junctional sequences without quality scores, so filtering could not match that applied to full-length reads. To assign V/J genes and CDR3, sequences were annotated against IMGT germline references using PyIR, a Python wrapper for IgBLAST v1.9. Any read was removed if the V/J assignment was weak (E-value above 1e-6), the CDR3 was missing, or the read contained stop codons, out-of-frame junctions, or ambiguous translated residues. V3J clonotypes were defined as sequences sharing the same inferred V gene, J gene, and CDR3 amino acid sequence. To compute the percentage overlap between repertoires, the number of shared unique clonotypes was divided by the size of the smaller repertoire. Repertoire richness was assessed with RTK rarefaction, the Chao1 estimator, and Recon v2.1 estimates of unobserved clonotypes. Generation probabilities for all TCRbeta clonotypes obtained by the gDNA method from several donors were computed using OLGA. In TCRdb, the immuneACCESS table is reduced to in-frame sequences with V and J assigned. These tables do not hold every clone; where another copy was compared, an unresolved V gene accounts for under half, and the others remain unexplained. The D gene and trimming were derived from the DNA, and the V and J assignments and clone size from that table. The sample table lists about 2.3 million clones, 92% of them with a count of one. The ten largest account for more than 0.35% of the sample.

This receptor was identified in a man younger than 30 in good health. Some clones in this sample may be carry-over from other donors' samples. What was sequenced was naive CD4+ T cells from PBMCs. In light of the paper, this sample's cell subset or site label describes: CD45RA+ positively selected. The chain is made from TRBV5-1 and TRBJ2-7, and TRBD1 aligns with 7 junction nucleotides. Here the CDR3 is given as CASSGSGTDSYEQYF. The DNA is TGCGCCAGCAGCGGCTCCGGGACAGACTCCTACGAGCAGTACTTC. Reference TRBV5-1 and TRBJ2-7 genes cover what lies past the CDR3, so the full variable domain is KAGVTQTPRYLIKTRGQQVTLSCSPISGHRSVSWYQQTPGQGLQFLFEYFSETQRNKGNFPGRFSGRQFSNSRSEMNVSTLELGDSALYLCASSGSGTDSYEQYFGPGTRLTVT.